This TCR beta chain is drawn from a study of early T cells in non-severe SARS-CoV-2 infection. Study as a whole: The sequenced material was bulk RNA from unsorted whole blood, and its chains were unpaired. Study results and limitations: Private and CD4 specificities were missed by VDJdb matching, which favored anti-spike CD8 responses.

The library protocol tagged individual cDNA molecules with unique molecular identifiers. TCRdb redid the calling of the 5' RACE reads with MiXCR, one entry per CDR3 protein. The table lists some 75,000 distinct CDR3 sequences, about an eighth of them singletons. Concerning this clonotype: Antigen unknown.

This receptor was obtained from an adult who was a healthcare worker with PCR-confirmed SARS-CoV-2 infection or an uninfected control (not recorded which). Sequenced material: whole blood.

The DNA of the CDR3 is TGTGCCAGCAGCCTCCGGACCATCGGAGATACGCAGTATTTT. Its translation: CASSLRTIGDTQYF. The chain recombines TRBV3-1 with TRBJ2-3; D not resolved. Trimming shortened V by 4 bases and J by 5 bases, and 13 bases separated the two germline ends. CDR3 size: 14 residues. In germline, CDR1 is LGHDT, CDR2 YNNKEL (reference sequence).